Listed below are T cell receptor beta chains from one sample, sequenced in a study of identical twins. Via MiXCR, TCRdb re-called the 5' RACE reads, giving one row per CDR3 protein. The table records more than 400,000 distinct CDR3 sequences, around 15% of them present only once. This same sample was also taken into another study, of yellow fever vaccine responses in identical twins.

The sample was CD4+ T cells sorted from blood. The receptors were gathered from a woman aged 18 to 35 in good health. Both conserved end residues are part of each CDR3. Fields, in order: V gene, J gene, clone size, CDR3 protein. The size of a clone is reported for some rows only, either as once, few or many, or as a class for expanded clones.

v_call: TRBV29-1; j_call: TRBJ2-3; clone_size: -; cdr3_aa: CSVEGTSGSTDTQYF
v_call: TRBV28; j_call: TRBJ2-1; clone_size: -; cdr3_aa: CASSLKGLGGGPGSYNEQFF
v_call: TRBV12-3/TRBV12-4; j_call: TRBJ2-1; clone_size: -; cdr3_aa: CASSTQGTSGYNEQFF
v_call: TRBV28; j_call: TRBJ2-7; clone_size: few; cdr3_aa: CASSPYSAPGWGPNYEQYF
v_call: TRBV28; j_call: TRBJ2-7; clone_size: few; cdr3_aa: CASNKGYEQYF
v_call: TRBV9; j_call: TRBJ2-2; clone_size: many; cdr3_aa: CASSVEPGDTGELFF
v_call: TRBV6-1; j_call: TRBJ2-1; clone_size: -; cdr3_aa: CASRTSSRGDYNEQFF
v_call: TRBV9; j_call: TRBJ2-2; clone_size: few; cdr3_aa: CASSVSIRTSGTLNTGELFF
v_call: TRBV11-3; j_call: TRBJ2-1; clone_size: few; cdr3_aa: CASSLLRDPPYNEQFF
v_call: TRBV27; j_call: TRBJ2-2; clone_size: -; cdr3_aa: CASSSTSGSIGELFF
v_call: TRBV24-1; j_call: TRBJ2-3; clone_size: -; cdr3_aa: CATSRTATDTQYF
v_call: TRBV7-3; j_call: TRBJ2-1; clone_size: -; cdr3_aa: CASSRTGRDEQFF
v_call: TRBV15; j_call: TRBJ2-5; clone_size: -; cdr3_aa: CATSSPHAPETQYF
v_call: TRBV2; j_call: TRBJ2-1; clone_size: -; cdr3_aa: CASSEAVEQFF
v_call: TRBV7-3; j_call: TRBJ2-2; clone_size: few; cdr3_aa: CASSLFPGSTGELFF
v_call: TRBV24-1; j_call: TRBJ2-3; clone_size: few; cdr3_aa: CATSGKGSTDTQYF
v_call: TRBV12-3/TRBV12-4; j_call: TRBJ2-2; clone_size: few; cdr3_aa: CASSLSLTGELFF
v_call: TRBV29-1; j_call: TRBJ1-1; clone_size: many; cdr3_aa: CSVDSEKIGDTEAFF
v_call: TRBV12-3/TRBV12-4; j_call: TRBJ2-2; clone_size: many; cdr3_aa: CASRTSSPGELFF
v_call: TRBV6-1; j_call: TRBJ2-7; clone_size: few; cdr3_aa: CASRSNRGAYEQYF
v_call: TRBV14; j_call: TRBJ2-1; clone_size: few; cdr3_aa: CASSLTSGRRDYNEQFF
v_call: TRBV12-3/TRBV12-4; j_call: TRBJ2-5; clone_size: few; cdr3_aa: CASSLAPGQGAGPCLETQYF
v_call: TRBV18; j_call: TRBJ2-5; clone_size: few; cdr3_aa: CASSRQEETQYF
v_call: TRBV5-1; j_call: TRBJ2-1; clone_size: few; cdr3_aa: CASSLGSGGRTYNEQFF
v_call: TRBV5-5; j_call: TRBJ2-7; clone_size: -; cdr3_aa: CASSLGSGGSSYEQYF
v_call: TRBV28; j_call: TRBJ2-1; clone_size: -; cdr3_aa: CASSLSGRAVDEQFF
v_call: TRBV3-1; j_call: TRBJ1-1; clone_size: many; cdr3_aa: CASSQGQGIWAFF
v_call: TRBV5-6; j_call: TRBJ1-2; clone_size: few; cdr3_aa: CASSFPSGGKGYTF
v_call: TRBV7-9; j_call: TRBJ2-7; clone_size: -; cdr3_aa: CASSSPRVAYEQYF
v_call: TRBV24-1; j_call: TRBJ2-1; clone_size: many; cdr3_aa: CATSDPGDSRLENEQFF
v_call: TRBV9; j_call: TRBJ2-1; clone_size: -; cdr3_aa: CASSTRDRADEQFF
v_call: TRBV20-1; j_call: TRBJ2-1; clone_size: -; cdr3_aa: CSARVGGLVSYNEQFF
v_call: TRBV7-9; j_call: TRBJ1-1; clone_size: few; cdr3_aa: CASSSLQGALNTEAFF
v_call: TRBV6-5; j_call: TRBJ2-1; clone_size: -; cdr3_aa: CASSYMLADNNEQFF
v_call: TRBV11-2; j_call: TRBJ2-3; clone_size: -; cdr3_aa: CASSRRPGGALTDTQYF
v_call: TRBV29-1; j_call: TRBJ2-1; clone_size: -; cdr3_aa: CSVEGGGVSNNEQFF
v_call: TRBV29-1; j_call: TRBJ2-3; clone_size: -; cdr3_aa: CSVVKGGTTSTDTQYF